The clone carrying this T cell receptor (beta chain) was found once. This record belongs to a study of T cells in Graves' hyperthyroidism and ophthalmopathy. Study-level information: Peripheral blood was collected at initial diagnosis, before any treatment.

Germline values: CDR1 SGHTS, CDR2 YDEGEE. V was shortened by 1 base and J by 0 bases, with 10 bases between the two germline ends. The CDR3 is made up of 16 amino acids. Amplification of TCR beta CDR3 regions used RNA as the template. The HTBI primer set drove a first-round RT-PCR of the TCR CDR3. TCRdb reprocessed the multiplex PCR reads via MiXCR and lists one record per CDR3 protein. This sample has about 500,000 distinct CDR3 sequences, with around 16% found just once. The receptor was derived from a woman aged 25 to 39 with Graves' ophthalmopathy. The sample taken for sequencing was blood. The chain employs TRBV5-8 and TRBJ2-2; tentatively, D is TRBD1 (5 bases). The CDR3 loop reads CASSLRGLSNTGELFF. The DNA of the CDR3 is TGTGCCAGCAGCTTGAGGGGTCTATCGAACACCGGGGAGCTGTTTTTT. Using reference TRBV5-8 and TRBJ2-2 for the parts outside the CDR3, the full variable domain is EAGVTQSPTHLIKTRGQQATLRCSPISGHTSVYWYQQALGLGLQFLLWYDEGEERNRGNFPPRFSGRQFPNYSSELNVNALELEDSALYLCASSLRGLSNTGELFFGEGSRLTVL.